The rows below give T cell receptor beta chains drawn from one sample of a study of T cells in Graves' hyperthyroidism and ophthalmopathy. TCRdb analysed the multiplex PCR reads with MiXCR anew, one entry per CDR3 protein. The sample holds nearly 600,000 distinct CDR3 sequences, around 13% seen once. Material: blood. The receptors here all came from a woman aged 30 to 39 with Graves' hyperthyroidism that later progressed to Graves' ophthalmopathy. CDR3s include the opening cysteine and the closing phenylalanine or tryptophan. The order of the fields is V gene, CDR3 protein.

v_gene: TRBV20-1; CDR3aa: CSARQGGYEQYF
v_gene: TRBV12-3/TRBV12-4; CDR3aa: CASRPGLLNTEAFF
v_gene: TRBV7-3; CDR3aa: CASSLVAGGLGETQYF
v_gene: TRBV2; CDR3aa: CASRAGTSSYEQYF
v_gene: TRBV5-1; CDR3aa: CASGEVVGELFF
v_gene: TRBV7-9; CDR3aa: CASSLGFGGSTDTQYF
v_gene: TRBV27; CDR3aa: CASSLSAGLGPDTQYF
v_gene: TRBV18; CDR3aa: CASSPTRGAYEQYF
v_gene: TRBV5-1; CDR3aa: CASSTGLQDTQYF
v_gene: TRBV6-1; CDR3aa: CASSEYGLSTEAFF
v_gene: TRBV3-1; CDR3aa: CASSQMKGTGVHSPLHF
v_gene: TRBV19; CDR3aa: CASTTGATNEKLFF
v_gene: TRBV7-3; CDR3aa: CASSLFLSGDFFEQYF
v_gene: TRBV30; CDR3aa: CAWSAYGTGELFF
v_gene: TRBV7-8; CDR3aa: CASSRGGTGLGYTF
v_gene: TRBV20-1; CDR3aa: CSALAGGPGDTQYF
v_gene: TRBV6-1; CDR3aa: CASSERGWGDEQYF
v_gene: TRBV11-2; CDR3aa: CASSLEQGVGAEAFF
v_gene: TRBV6-5; CDR3aa: CAGSYPSLDRAYNQPQHF
v_gene: TRBV6-2/TRBV6-3; CDR3aa: CASSYSGGSLGETQYF
v_gene: TRBV6-2/TRBV6-3; CDR3aa: CASSLRQQYGYTF
v_gene: TRBV11-2; CDR3aa: CASSLVGTGSDTQYF
v_gene: TRBV30; CDR3aa: CACLIRSTDTQYF
v_gene: TRBV5-5; CDR3aa: CASSDFTGYTEAFF
v_gene: TRBV7-9; CDR3aa: CASSLGLAGYETQYF
v_gene: TRBV27; CDR3aa: CASSPIPQGERNGYTF
v_gene: TRBV28; CDR3aa: CASSIPGLESTDTQYF
v_gene: TRBV29-1; CDR3aa: CSVRDREGLGTIYF
v_gene: TRBV28; CDR3aa: CASRTSLEQYF
v_gene: TRBV7-9; CDR3aa: CASSAGQGTNEKLFF